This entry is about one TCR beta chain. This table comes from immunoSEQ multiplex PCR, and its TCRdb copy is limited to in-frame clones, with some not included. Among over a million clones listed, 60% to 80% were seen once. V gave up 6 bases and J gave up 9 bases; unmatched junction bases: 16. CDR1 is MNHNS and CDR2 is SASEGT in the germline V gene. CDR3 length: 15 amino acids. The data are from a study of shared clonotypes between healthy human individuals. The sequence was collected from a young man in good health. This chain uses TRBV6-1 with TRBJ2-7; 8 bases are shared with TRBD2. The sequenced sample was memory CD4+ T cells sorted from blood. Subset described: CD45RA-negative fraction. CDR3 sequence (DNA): TGTGCCAGCAGCCCCCTCTCGGGGGGGATGCGATGGCAGTACTTC. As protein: CASSPLSGGMRWQYF.